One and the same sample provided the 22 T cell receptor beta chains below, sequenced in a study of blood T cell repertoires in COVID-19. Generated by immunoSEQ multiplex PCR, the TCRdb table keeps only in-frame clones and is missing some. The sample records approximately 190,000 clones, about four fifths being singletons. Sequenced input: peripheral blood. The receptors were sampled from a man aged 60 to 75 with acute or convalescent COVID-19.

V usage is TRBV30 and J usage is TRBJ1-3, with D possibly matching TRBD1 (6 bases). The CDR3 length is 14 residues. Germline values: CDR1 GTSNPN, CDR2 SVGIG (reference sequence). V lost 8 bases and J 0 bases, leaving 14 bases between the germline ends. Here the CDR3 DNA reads TGTGCCGGCGGACAGCTGTTCTCTGGAAACACCATATATTTT. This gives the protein CAGGQLFSGNTIYF.

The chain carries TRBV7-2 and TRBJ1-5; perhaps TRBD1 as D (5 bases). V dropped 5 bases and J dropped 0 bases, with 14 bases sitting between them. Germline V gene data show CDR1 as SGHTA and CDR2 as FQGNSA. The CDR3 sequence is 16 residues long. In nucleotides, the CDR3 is TGTGCCAGCAGCAAAACGACAGCCTATAGCAATCAGCCCCAGCATTTT. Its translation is CASSKTTAYSNQPQHF. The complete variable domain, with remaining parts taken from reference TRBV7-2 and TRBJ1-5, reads GAGVSQSPSNKVTEKGKDVELRCDPISGHTALYWYRQSLGQGLEFLIYFQGNSAPDKSGLPSDRFSAERTGGSVSTLTIQRTQQEDSAVYLCASSKTTAYSNQPQHFGDGTRLSIL.

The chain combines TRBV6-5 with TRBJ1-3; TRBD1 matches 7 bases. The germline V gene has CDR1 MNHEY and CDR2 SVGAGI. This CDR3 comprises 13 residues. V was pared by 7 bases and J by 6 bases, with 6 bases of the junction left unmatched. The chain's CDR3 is CASTRQGENTIYF. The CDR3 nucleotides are TGTGCCAGCACCCGCCAGGGGGAAAACACCATATATTTT.

CDR3 amino acids: CASSQDYVGGFADTQYF. The CDR3 DNA is TGCGCCAGCAGCCAAGATTATGTCGGGGGGTTCGCAGATACGCAGTATTTT. This chain uses TRBV4-1 with TRBJ2-3, with TRBD2 matching over 7 bases. The CDR3 consists of 17 residues. CDR1 is MGHRA and CDR2 is YSYEKL in the germline V gene. After removal of 0 bases from V and 4 bases from J, the junction contained 10 bases not matched to a gene.

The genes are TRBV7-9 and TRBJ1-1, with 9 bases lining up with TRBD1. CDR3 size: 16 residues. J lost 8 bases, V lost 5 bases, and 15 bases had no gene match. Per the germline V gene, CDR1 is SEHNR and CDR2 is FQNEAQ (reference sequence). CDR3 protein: CASSPGTGNFLSEAFF. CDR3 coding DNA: TGTGCCAGCAGCCCCGGGACAGGGAATTTTCTTTCCGAAGCTTTCTTT.

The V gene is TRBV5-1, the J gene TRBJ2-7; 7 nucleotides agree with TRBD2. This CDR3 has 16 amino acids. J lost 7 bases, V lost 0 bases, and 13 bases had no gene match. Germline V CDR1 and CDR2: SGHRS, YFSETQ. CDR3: CASSLASSAGAGEQYF. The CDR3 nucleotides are TGCGCCAGCAGCTTGGCCAGCTCTGCGGGAGCGGGGGAGCAGTACTTC.

This chain's CDR3 is CASTGQTLGGYTF. Here the CDR3 DNA reads TGTGCCAGCACCGGACAGACTTTGGGCGGCTACACCTTC. The chain joins TRBV9 to TRBJ1-2; tentatively, D is TRBD1 (6 bases). Deletions cut 6 bases from V and 8 bases from J, with 17 bases between. In germline, CDR1 is SGDLS, CDR2 YYNGEE. The CDR3 has 13 residues. The variable domain in full, completed from reference TRBV9 and TRBJ1-2, reads DSGVTQTPKHLITATGQRVTLRCSPRSGDLSVYWYQQSLDQGLQFLIQYYNGEERAKGNILERFSAQQFPDLHSELNLSSLELGDSALYFCASTGQTLGGYTFGSGTRLTVV.

CDR3 DNA sequence: TGTGCCAGCAGCCCGGACAGGGGCTACGAGCAGTACTTC. Its protein product is CASSPDRGYEQYF. This chain connects TRBV7-8 to TRBJ2-7, with 9 bases fitting TRBD1. This CDR3 is 13 amino acids long. J lost 3 bases, V lost 5 bases, and 2 bases had no gene match. Germline V lookup: CDR1 SGHVS, CDR2 FQNEAQ.

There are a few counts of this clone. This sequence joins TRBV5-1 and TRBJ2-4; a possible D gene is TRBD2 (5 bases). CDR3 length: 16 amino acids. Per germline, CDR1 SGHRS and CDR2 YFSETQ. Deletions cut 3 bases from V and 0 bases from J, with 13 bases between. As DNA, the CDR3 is TGCGCCAGCAGCTCTGGACTCCCGCTAGCCAAAAACATTCAGTACTTC. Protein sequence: CASSSGLPLAKNIQYF.

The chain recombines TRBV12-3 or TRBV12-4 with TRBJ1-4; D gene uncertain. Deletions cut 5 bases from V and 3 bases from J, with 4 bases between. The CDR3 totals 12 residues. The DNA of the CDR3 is TGTGCCAGCAGTCGGTCTAATGAAAAACTGTTTTTT. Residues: CASSRSNEKLFF.

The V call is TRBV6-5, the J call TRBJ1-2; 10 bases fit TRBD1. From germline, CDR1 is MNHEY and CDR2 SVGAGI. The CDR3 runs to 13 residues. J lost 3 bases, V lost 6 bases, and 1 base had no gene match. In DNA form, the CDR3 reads TGTGCCAGCAGAGGGACAGGGGACTATGGCTACACCTTC. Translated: CASRGTGDYGYTF.

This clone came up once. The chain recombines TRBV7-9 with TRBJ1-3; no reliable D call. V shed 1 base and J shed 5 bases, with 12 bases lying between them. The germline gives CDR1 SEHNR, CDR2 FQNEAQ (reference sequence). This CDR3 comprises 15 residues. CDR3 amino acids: CASSLELAGRNTIYF. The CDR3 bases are TGTGCCAGCAGCTTAGAGCTGGCAGGAAGAAACACCATATATTTT.

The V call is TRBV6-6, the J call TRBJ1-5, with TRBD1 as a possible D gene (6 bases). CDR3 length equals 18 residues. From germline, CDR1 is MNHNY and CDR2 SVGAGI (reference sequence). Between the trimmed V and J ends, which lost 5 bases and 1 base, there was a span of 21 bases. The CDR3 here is CASSRFTVTGASNQPQHF. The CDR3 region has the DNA TGTGCCAGCAGTCGTTTCACCGTGACAGGAGCGAGCAATCAGCCCCAGCATTTT.

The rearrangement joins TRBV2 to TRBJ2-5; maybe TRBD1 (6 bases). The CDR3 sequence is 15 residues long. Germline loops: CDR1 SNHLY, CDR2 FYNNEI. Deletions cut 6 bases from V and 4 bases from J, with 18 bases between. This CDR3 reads CASRPLDSWGETQYF. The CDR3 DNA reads TGTGCCAGCAGACCCCTGGACAGCTGGGGAGAGACCCAGTACTTC.

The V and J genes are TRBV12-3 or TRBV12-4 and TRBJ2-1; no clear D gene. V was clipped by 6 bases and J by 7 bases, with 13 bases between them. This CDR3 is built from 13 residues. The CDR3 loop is CASRSGSPNEQFF. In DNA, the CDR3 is TGTGCCAGCAGATCCGGTTCCCCGAATGAGCAGTTCTTC.

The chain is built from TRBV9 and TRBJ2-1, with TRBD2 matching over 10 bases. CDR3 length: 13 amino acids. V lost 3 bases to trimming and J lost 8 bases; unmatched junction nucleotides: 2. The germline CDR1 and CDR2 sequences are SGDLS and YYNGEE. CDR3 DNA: TGTGCCAGCAGCGACGGACTAGCGGATGAGCAGTTCTTC. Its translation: CASSDGLADEQFF.

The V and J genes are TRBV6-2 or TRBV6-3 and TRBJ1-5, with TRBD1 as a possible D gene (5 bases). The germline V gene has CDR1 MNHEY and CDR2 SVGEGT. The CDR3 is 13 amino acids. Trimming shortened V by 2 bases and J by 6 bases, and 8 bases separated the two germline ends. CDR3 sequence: CASSYQGPQPQHF. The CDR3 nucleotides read TGTGCCAGCAGTTACCAGGGCCCTCAGCCCCAGCATTTT.

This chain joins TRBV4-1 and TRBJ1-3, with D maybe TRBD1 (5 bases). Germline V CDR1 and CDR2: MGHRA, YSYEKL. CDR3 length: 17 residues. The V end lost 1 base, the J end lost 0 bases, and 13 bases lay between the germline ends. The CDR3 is CASSQGPQAASGNTIYF. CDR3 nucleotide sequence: TGCGCCAGCAGCCAAGGACCACAGGCGGCCTCTGGAAACACCATATATTTT.

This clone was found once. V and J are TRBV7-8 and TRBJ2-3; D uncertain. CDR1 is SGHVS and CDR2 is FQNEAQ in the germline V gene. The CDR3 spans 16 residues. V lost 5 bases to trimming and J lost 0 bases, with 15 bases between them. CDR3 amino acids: CASSPRVGSSTDTQYF. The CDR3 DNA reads TGTGCCAGCAGCCCCCGGGTGGGTTCTAGCACAGATACGCAGTATTTT.

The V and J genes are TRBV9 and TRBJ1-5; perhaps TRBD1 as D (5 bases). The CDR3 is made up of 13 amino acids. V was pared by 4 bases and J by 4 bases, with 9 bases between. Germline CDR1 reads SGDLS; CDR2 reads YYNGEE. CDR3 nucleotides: TGTGCCAGCAGCCGGGCAGGGAATCAGCCCCAGCATTTT. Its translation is CASSRAGNQPQHF.

The CDR3, as DNA: TGTGCCAGCAGCCAGACAGGTACCTATGGCTACACCTTC. This sequence encodes CASSQTGTYGYTF. This chain connects TRBV27 to TRBJ1-2; possibly TRBD1 for D (6 bases). V gave up 6 bases and J gave up 4 bases, with 12 bases separating them. Germline V gene data show CDR1 as MNHEY and CDR2 as SMNVEV (reference sequence). The CDR3 has 13 residues.

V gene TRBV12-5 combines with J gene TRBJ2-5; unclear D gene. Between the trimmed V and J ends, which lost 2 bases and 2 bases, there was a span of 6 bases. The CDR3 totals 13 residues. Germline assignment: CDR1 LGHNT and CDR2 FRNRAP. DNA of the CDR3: TGTGCTAGTGGTTTGCCTCCTCAAGAGACCCAGTACTTC. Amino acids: CASGLPPQETQYF.